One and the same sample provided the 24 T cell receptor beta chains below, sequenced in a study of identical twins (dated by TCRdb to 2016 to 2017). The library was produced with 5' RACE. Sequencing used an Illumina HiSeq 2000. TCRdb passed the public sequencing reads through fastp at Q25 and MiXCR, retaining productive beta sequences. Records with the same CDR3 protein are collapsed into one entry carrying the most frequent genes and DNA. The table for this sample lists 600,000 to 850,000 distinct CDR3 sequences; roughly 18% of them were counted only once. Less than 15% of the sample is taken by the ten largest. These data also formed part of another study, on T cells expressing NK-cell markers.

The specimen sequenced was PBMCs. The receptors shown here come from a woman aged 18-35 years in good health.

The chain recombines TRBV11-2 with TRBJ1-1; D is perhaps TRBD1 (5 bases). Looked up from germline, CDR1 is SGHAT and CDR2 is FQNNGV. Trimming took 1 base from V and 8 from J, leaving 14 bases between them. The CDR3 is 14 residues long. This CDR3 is CASSLGQGNSEAFF. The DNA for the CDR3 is TGTGCCAGCAGCTTAGGGCAGGGAAATTCGGAAGCTTTCTTT.

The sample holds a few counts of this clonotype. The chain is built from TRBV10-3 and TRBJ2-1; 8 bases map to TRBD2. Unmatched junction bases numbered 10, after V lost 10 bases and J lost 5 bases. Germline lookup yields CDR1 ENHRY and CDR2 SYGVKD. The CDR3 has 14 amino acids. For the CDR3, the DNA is TGTGCCACCAAAACTAGCGGAGCCGACAATGAGCAGTTCTTC. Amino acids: CATKTSGADNEQFF.

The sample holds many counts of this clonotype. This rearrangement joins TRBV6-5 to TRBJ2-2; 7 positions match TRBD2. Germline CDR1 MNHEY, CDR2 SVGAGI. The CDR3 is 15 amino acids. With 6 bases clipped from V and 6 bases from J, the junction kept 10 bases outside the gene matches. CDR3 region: CASRLSRGGAGELFF. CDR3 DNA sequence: TGTGCCAGCAGACTCTCGAGGGGAGGGGCCGGGGAGCTGTTTTTT.

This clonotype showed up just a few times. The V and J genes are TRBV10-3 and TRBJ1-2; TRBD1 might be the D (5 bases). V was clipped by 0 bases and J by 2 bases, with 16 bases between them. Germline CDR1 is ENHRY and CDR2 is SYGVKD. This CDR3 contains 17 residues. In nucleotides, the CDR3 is TGTGCCATCAGTGAGTCGTCGTCAGGGATTGAGAACTATGGCTACACCTTC. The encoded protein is CAISESSSGIENYGYTF.

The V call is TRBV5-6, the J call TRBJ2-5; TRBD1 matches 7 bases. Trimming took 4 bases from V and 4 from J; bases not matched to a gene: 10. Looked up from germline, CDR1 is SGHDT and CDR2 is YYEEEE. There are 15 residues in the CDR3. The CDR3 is CASSALTGTGETQYF. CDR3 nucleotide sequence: TGTGCCAGCAGCGCCCTGACAGGGACGGGAGAGACCCAGTACTTC.

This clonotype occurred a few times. CDR3 residues: CASRNSGAPSGANVLTF. In DNA form, the CDR3 reads TGTGCCAGCAGGAACTCGGGGGCCCCCTCTGGGGCCAACGTCCTGACTTTC. The chain combines TRBV6-5 with TRBJ2-6; D tentatively fits TRBD1 or TRBD2 (6 bases each). The length of the CDR3 is 17 residues. Trimming stripped 6 bases from V and 0 bases from J, with 15 bases between. CDR1 is MNHEY and CDR2 is SVGAGI in the germline V gene.

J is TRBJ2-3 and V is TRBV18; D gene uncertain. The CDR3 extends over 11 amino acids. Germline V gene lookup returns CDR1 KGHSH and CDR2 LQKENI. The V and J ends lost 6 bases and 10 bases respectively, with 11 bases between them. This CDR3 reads CASSPESPQYF. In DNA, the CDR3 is TGTGCCAGCTCCCCTGAGAGTCCGCAGTATTTT.

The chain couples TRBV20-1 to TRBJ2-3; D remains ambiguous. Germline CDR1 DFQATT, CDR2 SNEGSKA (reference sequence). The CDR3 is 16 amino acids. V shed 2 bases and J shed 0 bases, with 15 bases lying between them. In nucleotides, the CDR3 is TGCAGTGCTAGACCGTCGTCTAGATCTAGCACAGATACGCAGTATTTT. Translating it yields CSARPSSRSSTDTQYF.

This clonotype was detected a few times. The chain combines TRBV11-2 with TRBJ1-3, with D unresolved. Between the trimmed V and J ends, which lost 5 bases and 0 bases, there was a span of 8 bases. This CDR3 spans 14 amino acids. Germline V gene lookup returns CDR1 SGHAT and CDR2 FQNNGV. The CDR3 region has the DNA TGTGCCAGCAGCCACAGTTCCTCTGGAAACACCATATATTTT. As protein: CASSHSSSGNTIYF. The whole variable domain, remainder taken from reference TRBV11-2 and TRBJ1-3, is EAGVAQSPRYKIIEKRQSVAFWCNPISGHATLYWYQQILGQGPKLLIQFQNNGVVDDSQLPKDRFSAERLKGVDSTLKIQPAKLEDSAVYLCASSHSSSGNTIYFGEGSWLTVV.

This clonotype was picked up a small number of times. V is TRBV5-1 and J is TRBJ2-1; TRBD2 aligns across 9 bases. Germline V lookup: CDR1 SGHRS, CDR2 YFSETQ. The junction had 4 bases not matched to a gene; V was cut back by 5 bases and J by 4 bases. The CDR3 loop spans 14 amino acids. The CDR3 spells CASSERGDYNEQFF. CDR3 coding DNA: TGCGCCAGCAGTGAGCGGGGGGATTACAATGAGCAGTTCTTC.

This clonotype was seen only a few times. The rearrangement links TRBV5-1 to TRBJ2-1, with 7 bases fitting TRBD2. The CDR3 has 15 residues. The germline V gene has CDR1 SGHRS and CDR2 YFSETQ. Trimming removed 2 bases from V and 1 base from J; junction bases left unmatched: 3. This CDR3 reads CASSLTSASYNEQFF. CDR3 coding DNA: TGCGCCAGCAGCTTAACTAGCGCATCCTACAATGAGCAGTTCTTC.

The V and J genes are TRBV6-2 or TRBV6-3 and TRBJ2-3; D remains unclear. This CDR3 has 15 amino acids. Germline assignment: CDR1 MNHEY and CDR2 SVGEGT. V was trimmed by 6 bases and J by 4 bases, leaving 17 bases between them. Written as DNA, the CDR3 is TGTGCCAGCAGGAAAACCGGGTCCATCGCAGATACGCAGTATTTT. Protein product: CASRKTGSIADTQYF.

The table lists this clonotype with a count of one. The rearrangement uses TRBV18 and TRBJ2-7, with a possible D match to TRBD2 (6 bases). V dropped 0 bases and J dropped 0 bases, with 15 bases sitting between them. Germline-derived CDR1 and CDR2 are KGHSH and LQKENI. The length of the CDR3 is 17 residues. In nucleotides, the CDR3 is TGTGCCAGCTCACCACCTATGGCAAGCGGGCACTCCTACGAGCAGTACTTC. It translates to CASSPPMASGHSYEQYF. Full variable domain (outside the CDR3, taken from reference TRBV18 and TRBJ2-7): NAGVMQNPRHLVRRRGQEARLRCSPMKGHSHVYWYRQLPEEGLKFMVYLQKENIIDESGMPKERFSAEFPKEGPSILRIQQVVRGDSAAYFCASSPPMASGHSYEQYFGPGTRLTVT.

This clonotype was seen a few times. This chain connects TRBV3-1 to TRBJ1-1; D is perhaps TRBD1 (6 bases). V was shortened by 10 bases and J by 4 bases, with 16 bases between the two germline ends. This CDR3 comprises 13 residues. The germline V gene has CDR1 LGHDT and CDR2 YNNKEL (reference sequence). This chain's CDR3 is CATHRGGTTEAFF. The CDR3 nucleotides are TGTGCCACGCATAGGGGGGGGACCACTGAAGCTTTCTTT.

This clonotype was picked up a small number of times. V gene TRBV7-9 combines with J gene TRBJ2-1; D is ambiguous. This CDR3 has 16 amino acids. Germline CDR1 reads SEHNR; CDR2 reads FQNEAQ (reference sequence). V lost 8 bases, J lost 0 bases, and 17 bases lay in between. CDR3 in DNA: TGTGCCAGCCCTGCCTCAGGTCGCTTCTCCTACAATGAGCAGTTCTTC. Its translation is CASPASGRFSYNEQFF.

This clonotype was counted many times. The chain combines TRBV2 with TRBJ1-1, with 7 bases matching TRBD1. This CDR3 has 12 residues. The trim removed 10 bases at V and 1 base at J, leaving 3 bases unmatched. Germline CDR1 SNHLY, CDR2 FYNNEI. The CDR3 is CANNRGNTEAFF. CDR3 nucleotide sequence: TGTGCCAACAACAGGGGGAACACTGAAGCTTTCTTT.

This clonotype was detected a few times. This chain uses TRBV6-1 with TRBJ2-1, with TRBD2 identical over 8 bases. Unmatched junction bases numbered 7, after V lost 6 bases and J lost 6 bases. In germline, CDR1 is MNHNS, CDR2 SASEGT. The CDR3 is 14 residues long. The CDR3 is CASRAGLASNEQFF. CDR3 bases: TGTGCCAGCAGGGCTGGACTAGCATCCAATGAGCAGTTCTTC.

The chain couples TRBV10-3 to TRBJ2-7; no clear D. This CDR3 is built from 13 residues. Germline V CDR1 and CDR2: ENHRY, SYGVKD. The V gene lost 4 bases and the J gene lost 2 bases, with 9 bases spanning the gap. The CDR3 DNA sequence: TGTGCCATCAGTGCTGGATATCCCTACGAGCAGTACTTC. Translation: CAISAGYPYEQYF.

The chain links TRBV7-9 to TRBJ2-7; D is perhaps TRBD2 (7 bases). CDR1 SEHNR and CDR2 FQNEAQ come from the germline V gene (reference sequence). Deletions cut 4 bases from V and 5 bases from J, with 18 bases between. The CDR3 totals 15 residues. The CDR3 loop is CASSSLRGGGDEQYF. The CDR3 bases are TGTGCCAGCAGCTCCCTTAGGGGGGGGGGAGACGAGCAGTACTTC.

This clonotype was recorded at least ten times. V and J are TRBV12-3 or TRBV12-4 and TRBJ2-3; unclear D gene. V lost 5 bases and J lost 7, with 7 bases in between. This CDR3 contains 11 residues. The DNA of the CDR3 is TGTGCCAGCAGTGATACCCATACGCAGTATTTT. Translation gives CASSDTHTQYF.

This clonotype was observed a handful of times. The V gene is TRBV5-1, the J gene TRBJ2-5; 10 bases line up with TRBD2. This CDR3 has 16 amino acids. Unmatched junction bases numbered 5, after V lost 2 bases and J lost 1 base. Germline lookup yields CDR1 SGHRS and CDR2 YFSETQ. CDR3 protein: CASSLFTSGIQETQYF. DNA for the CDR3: TGCGCCAGCAGCTTATTTACTAGCGGGATCCAAGAGACCCAGTACTTC.

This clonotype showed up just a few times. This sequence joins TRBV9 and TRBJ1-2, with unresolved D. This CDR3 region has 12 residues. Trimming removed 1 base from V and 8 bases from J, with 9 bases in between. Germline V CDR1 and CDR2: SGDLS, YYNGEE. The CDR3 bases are TGTGCCAGCAGCGTACGCGCGTCGGGCTACACCTTC. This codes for CASSVRASGYTF.

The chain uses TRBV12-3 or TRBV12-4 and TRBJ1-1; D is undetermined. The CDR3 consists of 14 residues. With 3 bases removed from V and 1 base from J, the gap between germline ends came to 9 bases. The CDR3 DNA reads TGTGCCAGCAGTTTTAGGGCGGCGAACACTGAAGCTTTCTTT. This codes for CASSFRAANTEAFF.

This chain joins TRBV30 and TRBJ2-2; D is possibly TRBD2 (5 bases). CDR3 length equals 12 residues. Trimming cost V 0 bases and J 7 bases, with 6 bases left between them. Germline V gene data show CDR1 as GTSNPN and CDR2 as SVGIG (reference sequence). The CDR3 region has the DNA TGTGCCTGGAGTGTTGAGGGCGGGGAGCTGTTTTTT. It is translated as CAWSVEGGELFF.